Sequencing of this T cell receptor beta chain was carried out in a study of CD8+ T cells in alopecia areata. Notes on the study in general: Clonality exceeded that of normal scalp in lesional scalp, most notably in alopecia totalis/universalis. Scalp sequencing captures resident alphabeta T cells of normal skin too. The study found TCR sharing across patients less clear than in mice, possibly for HLA reasons.

This clone appeared a few times. Its antigen remains unidentified. Reverse transcription of extracted RNA yielded cDNA, which provided the sequencing template. Clones were sequenced by immunoSEQ multiplex PCR, and TCRdb holds only the in-frame ones, with some missing. The sample lists under 65,000 clones, around 44% occurring once. PBMCs, the starting material, were the source of sorted CD4+ and CD8+ T cells. V dropped 5 bases and J dropped 0; count of bases not matched to a gene: 12. There are 19 residues in the CDR3. In germline, CDR1 is SGHTA, CDR2 FQGNSA. The TCR comes from a human donor with alopecia areata. This chain links TRBV7-2 with TRBJ2-6, with TRBD1 identical over 8 bases. Sequences were obtained from NKG2D-low CD8+ T cells sorted from blood. The CDR3 sequence is CASSLPSDRAYSGANVLTF. Written as DNA, the CDR3 is TGTGCCAGCAGCCTACCCTCGGACAGGGCCTACTCTGGGGCCAACGTCCTGACTTTC.